This T cell receptor (beta chain) was retrieved from a study of OX40 agonist ivuxolimab in advanced cancers. Notes on the research overall: Ivuxolimab, which targeted the costimulatory receptor OX40 (CD134), was an agonistic, fully human IgG2 monoclonal antibody. Patients were allowed to have had prior anti-PD-1, anti-PD-L1 or anti-CTLA-4 therapy, and 40% to 45% of the dose-escalation patients had been treated with checkpoint inhibitors. Among the approximately 50 dose-escalation patients, about 19 had hepatocellular carcinoma, some 15 melanoma, 9 renal cell carcinoma and 9 head and neck cancer. The paper covers the monotherapy dose-escalation part of the phase I ivuxolimab trial, which included N of about 50 patients. Partial responses occurred in three dose-escalation patients: two with cutaneous melanoma and one with hepatocellular carcinoma. The point of sequencing TCRbeta in the periphery was to test whether ivuxolimab changed TCR sequence diversity and drove clonal T-cell expansion. A male proportion of roughly 80% and a mean age of 60 years, ranging from about 23 to 90, were recorded for the dose-escalation cohort. Intravenous ivuxolimab was administered to patients every 2 weeks at six dose levels: 0.01, 0.1, 0.3, 1.5, 3 and 10 mg/kg.

For sequencing of the TCRbeta CDR3 region, genomic DNA was extracted from the sorted cells. The immunoSEQ Assay was used to sequence the TCRbeta CDR3 regions. TCRdb took this table from immuneACCESS and kept in-frame rearrangements with V and J called. Such tables lack part of the clones; where checked against another copy, unresolved V genes explain under half of the gap, and the rest is unexplained. For this sample there are about 45,000 clones; approximately 80% appear just once. About 2.4% of the sample is held by the ten biggest clonotypes. Details on this clone: What antigen it recognizes has not been identified. Per-base qualities were not stored, and no clone one base away is much larger.

Overall study results and their limits: In the 0.1-3.0 mg/kg groups, partial responders were among the patients with the lowest normalized peripheral clonal expansion, particularly in CD8+ T cells. Low levels of normalized T-cell clonal expansion were also seen in some patients who did not respond. After ivuxolimab, CD8+ T cells had more expanded clones than CD4+ T cells on average. The antigen specificity of the peripheral T cells that underwent clonal expansion was not determined. At doses of 0.1 to 3.0 mg/kg, clonal expansion of both CD4+ and CD8+ blood T cells was observed from baseline to week 6.

Patients with a history of autoimmune disease or receiving systemic immunosuppression were excluded from the trial. Peripheral blood for TCR sequencing was drawn from every dose cohort at baseline, at cycle 4 day 1 and at cycle 7 day 1. Samples were obtained from an open-label, multicenter, first-in-human phase I dose-escalation trial of ivuxolimab. Adults with locally advanced or metastatic melanoma, renal cell carcinoma, hepatocellular carcinoma or head and neck squamous cell carcinoma were enrolled in the trial. Before TCR sequencing, CD4+ and CD8+ T cells were separately sorted from peripheral blood. Sequenced material: CD4+ or CD8+ T cells sorted from blood, taken in a trial of the OX40 agonist ivuxolimab. The sequence derives from an adult with an advanced solid tumor such as melanoma, head and neck, liver or kidney cancer.

The base sequence is TGCGCCAGCAGCTTGGGGGGACAGGGGAACACCGGGGAGCTGTTTTTT. Its protein product is CASSLGGQGNTGELFF. Recombination linked TRBV5-1 to TRBJ2-2; 9 bases in the middle match TRBD1. Including the terminal cysteine and phenylalanine, the CDR3 comprises 16 residues. The DNA shown is the 48-base CDR3, in frame from base 1. Ends trimmed: V by 0 bases, J by 1 base; bases unmatched to a gene: 1. From the germline V gene, CDR1 is SGHRS and CDR2 is YFSETQ.